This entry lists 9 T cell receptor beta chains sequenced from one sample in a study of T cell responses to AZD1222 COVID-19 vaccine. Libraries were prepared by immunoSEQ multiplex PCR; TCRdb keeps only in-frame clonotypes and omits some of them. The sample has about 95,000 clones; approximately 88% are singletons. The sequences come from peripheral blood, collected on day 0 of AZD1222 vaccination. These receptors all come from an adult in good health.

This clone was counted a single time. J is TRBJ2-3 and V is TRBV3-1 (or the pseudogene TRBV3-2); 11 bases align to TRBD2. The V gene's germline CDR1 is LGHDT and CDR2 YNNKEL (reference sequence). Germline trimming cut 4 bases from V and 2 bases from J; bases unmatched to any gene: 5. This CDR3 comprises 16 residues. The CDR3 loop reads CASSRRLAGPTDTQYF. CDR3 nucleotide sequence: TGTGCCAGCAGCCGGCGACTAGCGGGGCCCACAGATACGCAGTATTTT.

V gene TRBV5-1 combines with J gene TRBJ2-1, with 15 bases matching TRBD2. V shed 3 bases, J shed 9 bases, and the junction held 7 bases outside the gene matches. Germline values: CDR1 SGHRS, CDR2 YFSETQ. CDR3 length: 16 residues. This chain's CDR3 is CASSSRTSGGATEQFF. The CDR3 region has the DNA TGCGCCAGCAGCTCCCGGACTAGCGGGGGGGCCACTGAGCAGTTCTTC.

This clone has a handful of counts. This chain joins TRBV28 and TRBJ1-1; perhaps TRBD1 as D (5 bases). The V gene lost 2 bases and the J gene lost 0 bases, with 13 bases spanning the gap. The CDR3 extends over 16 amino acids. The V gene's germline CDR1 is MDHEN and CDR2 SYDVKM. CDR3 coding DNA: TGTGCCAGCAGTTTAGGGGACCGGGCAGTGAACACTGAAGCTTTCTTT. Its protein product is CASSLGDRAVNTEAFF.

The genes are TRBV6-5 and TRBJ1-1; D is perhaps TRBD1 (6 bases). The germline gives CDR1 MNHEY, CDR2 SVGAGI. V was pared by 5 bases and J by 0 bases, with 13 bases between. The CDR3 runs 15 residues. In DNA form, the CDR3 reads TGTGCCAGCAGTCTTCACAGGGAATTGAACACTGAAGCTTTCTTT. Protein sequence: CASSLHRELNTEAFF.

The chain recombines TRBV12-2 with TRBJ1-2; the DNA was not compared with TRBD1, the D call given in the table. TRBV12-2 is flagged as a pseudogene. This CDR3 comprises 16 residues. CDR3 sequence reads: CASRLVSPTGGKGYTF. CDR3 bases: TGTGCAAGTCGCTTAGTCTCTCCGACAGGGGGGAAGGGCTACACCTTC.

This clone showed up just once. CDR3 protein: CASSYSGRGNEQFF. In DNA, the CDR3 is TGTGCCAGCAGTTACTCGGGCAGGGGCAATGAGCAGTTCTTC. The rearrangement links TRBV6-5 to TRBJ2-1, with D perhaps TRBD1 (6 bases). With 0 bases removed from V and 6 bases from J, the gap between germline ends came to 9 bases. The CDR3 has 14 amino acids. Germline CDR1 reads MNHEY; CDR2 reads SVGAGI.

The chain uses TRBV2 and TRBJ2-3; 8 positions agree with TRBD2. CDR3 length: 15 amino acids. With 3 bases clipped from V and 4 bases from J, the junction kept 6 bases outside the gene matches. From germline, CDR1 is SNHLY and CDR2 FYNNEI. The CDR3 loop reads CASSEMRGAPDTQYF. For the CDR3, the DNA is TGTGCCAGCAGTGAGATGCGGGGGGCCCCAGATACGCAGTATTTT.

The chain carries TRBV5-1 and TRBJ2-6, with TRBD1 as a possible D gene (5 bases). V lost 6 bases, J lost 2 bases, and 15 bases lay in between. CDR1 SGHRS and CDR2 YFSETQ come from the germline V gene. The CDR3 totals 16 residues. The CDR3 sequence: CASKQGVYPGANVLTF. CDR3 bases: TGCGCCAGCAAACAAGGGGTATACCCTGGGGCCAACGTCCTGACTTTC.

The CDR3 reads CASSEDRALNQPQHF. CDR3 DNA sequence: TGTGCCAGCAGTGAAGACAGGGCTCTCAATCAGCCCCAGCATTTT. The chain has TRBV2 and TRBJ1-5; TRBD1 might be the D (6 bases). CDR3 length: 15 residues. V shed 1 base and J shed 3 bases, with 10 bases lying between them. CDR1 is SNHLY, CDR2 FYNNEI, per germline. Full variable domain (outside the CDR3, taken from reference TRBV2 and TRBJ1-5): EPEVTQTPSHQVTQMGQEVILRCVPISNHLYFYWYRQILGQKVEFLVSFYNNEISEKSEIFDDQFSVERPDGSNFTLKIRSTKLEDSAMYFCASSEDRALNQPQHFGDGTRLSIL.